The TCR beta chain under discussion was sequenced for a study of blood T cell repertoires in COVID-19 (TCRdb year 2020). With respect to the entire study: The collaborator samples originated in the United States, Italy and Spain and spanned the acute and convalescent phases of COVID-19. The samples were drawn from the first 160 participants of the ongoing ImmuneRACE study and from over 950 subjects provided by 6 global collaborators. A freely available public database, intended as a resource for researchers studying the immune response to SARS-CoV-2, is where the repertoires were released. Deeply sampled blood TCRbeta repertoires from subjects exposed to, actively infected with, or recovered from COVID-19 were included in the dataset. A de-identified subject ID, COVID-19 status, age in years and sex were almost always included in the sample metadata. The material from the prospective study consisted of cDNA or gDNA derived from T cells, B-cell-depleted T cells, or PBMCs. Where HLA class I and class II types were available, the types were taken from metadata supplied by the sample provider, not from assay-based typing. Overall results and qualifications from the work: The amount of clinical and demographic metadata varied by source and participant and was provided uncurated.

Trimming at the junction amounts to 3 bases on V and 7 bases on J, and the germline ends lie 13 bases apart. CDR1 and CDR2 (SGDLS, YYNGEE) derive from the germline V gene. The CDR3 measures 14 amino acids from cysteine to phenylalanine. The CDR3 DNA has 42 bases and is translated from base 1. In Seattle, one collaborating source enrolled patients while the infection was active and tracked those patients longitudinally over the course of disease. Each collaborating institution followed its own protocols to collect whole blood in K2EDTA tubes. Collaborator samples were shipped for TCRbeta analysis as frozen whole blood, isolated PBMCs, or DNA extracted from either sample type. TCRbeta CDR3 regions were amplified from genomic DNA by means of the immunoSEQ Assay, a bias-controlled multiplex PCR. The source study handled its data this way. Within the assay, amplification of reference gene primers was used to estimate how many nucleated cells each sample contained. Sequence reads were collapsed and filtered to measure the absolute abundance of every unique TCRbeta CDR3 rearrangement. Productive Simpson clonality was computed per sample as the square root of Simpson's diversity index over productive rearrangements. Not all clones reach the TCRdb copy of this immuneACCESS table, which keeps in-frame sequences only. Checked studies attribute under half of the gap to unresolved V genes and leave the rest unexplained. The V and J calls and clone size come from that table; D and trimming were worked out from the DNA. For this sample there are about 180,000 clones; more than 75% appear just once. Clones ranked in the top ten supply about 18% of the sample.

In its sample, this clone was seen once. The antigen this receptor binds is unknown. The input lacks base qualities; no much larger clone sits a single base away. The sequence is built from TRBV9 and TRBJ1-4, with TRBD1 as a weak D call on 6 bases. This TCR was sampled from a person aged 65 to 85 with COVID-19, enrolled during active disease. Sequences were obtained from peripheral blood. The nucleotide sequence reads TGTGCCAGCAGCGGACGGACAGCCGCTGAAAAACTGTTTTTT. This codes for CASSGRTAAEKLFF.